This TCR beta chain was recovered during a study of T cells expressing NK-cell markers. Study results and limitations: NKG2C+ dominant clonotype frequencies in five or six donors were roughly 1.0-7.0% of CD8+ T cells.

Germline values: CDR1 SGHRS, CDR2 YFSETQ. The length of the CDR3 is 17 residues. For this clonotype: Its target is not known.

TCRdb re-called the 5' RACE reads and shows each CDR3 protein once, DNA omitted. This listing includes 450,000 to 600,000 distinct CDR3 sequences. The sequencing sample was made of blood T cells: a sorted CD56 or NKG2C T cell subset, CD4+ or CD8+ T cells, or bulk PBMC T cells (not recorded which). The rearrangement joins TRBV5-1 to TRBJ2-1; as DNA is missing, the TRBD2 call by TCRdb cannot be tested. This receptor was obtained from a man in his late teens or twenties in good health. The CDR3 region is CASSAGSGDVSYNEQFF.